Following are 9 T cell receptor beta chains from one sample sequenced in a study of T cells after yellow fever vaccination. TCRdb recomputed calls from the 5' RACE reads with MiXCR, one row per CDR3 protein. The repertoire consists of about 340,000 distinct CDR3 sequences, with about 4% occurring once and the leading ten covering 20% to 25%. The sample here was PBMCs, taken 5 days after the yellow fever booster vaccination. The source is a man aged 18 to 29 who received the YFV17D yellow fever vaccine.

This clonotype was found a few times. The chain carries TRBV7-8 and TRBJ1-1, with 7 bases fitting TRBD1. V was pared by 0 bases and J by 8 bases, with 3 bases of the junction left unmatched. Germline V gene data show CDR1 as SGHVS and CDR2 as FQNEAQ. This CDR3 region has 13 residues. The CDR3, as DNA: TGTGCCAGCAGCTTAGCGATGGACAGGGAAGCTTTCTTT. Translation gives CASSLAMDREAFF.

The chain has TRBV21-1 and TRBJ2-7; TRBD2, the table's D call, was not compared with the DNA. TRBV21-1 is noted as a pseudogene. The CDR3 totals 14 residues. In DNA, the CDR3 is TGTGCCAGCAGCAAAGAGGAGGGCGGCTACGAGCAGTACTTC. This sequence encodes CASSKEEGGYEQYF.

The V call is TRBV5-1, the J call TRBJ2-3; weak D call: TRBD1 (5 bases). V dropped 6 bases and J dropped 3 bases, with 20 bases sitting between them. The CDR3 runs 16 residues. The V gene's germline CDR1 is SGHRS and CDR2 YFSETQ. As DNA, the CDR3 is TGCGCCAGCACCACCTACCCCCAGGGCTCAACAGATACGCAGTATTTT. Translating gives CASTTYPQGSTDTQYF.

This clonotype was counted between two and nine times. The CDR3 loop reads CASSLLVNIQYF. The DNA for the CDR3 is TGTGCCAGCAGCTTATTGGTAAACATTCAGTACTTC. The V call is TRBV7-2, the J call TRBJ2-4; D remains ambiguous. V lost 2 bases and J 6 bases, leaving 5 bases between the germline ends. Germline V gene data show CDR1 as SGHTA and CDR2 as FQGNSA. This CDR3 region has 12 residues.

In the case of this clonotype: At one end the junction does not follow the germline gene, possibly because of a read error. The rearrangement links TRBV11-2 to TRBJ2-5, with D perhaps assigned TRBD1 or TRBD2 (5 bases each). The V gene's germline CDR1 is SGHAT and CDR2 FQNNGV. There are 13 residues in the CDR3. CDR3 nucleotide sequence: TGTGCAAGCAATGGTGGGGGAGAAGAGACCCAGTACTTC. It encodes CASNGGGEETQYF. The complete variable domain, with remaining parts taken from reference TRBV11-2 and TRBJ2-5, reads EAGVAQSPRYKIIEKRQSVAFWCNPISGHATLYWYQQILGQGPKLLIQFQNNGVVDDSQLPKDRFSAERLKGVDSTLKIQPAKLEDSAVYLCASNGGGEETQYFGPGTRLLVL.

This clonotype was detected only a few times. The chain recombines TRBV5-1 with TRBJ2-5, with a weak D call TRBD2 (6 bases). The length of the CDR3 is 16 residues. Per the germline V gene, CDR1 is SGHRS and CDR2 is YFSETQ. Trimming took off 4 bases at V and 3 bases at J, with 19 bases between the two ends. CDR3 sequence: CASSRGRGNAEETQYF. The CDR3 bases are TGCGCCAGCAGCCGGGGTCGGGGGAATGCGGAAGAGACCCAGTACTTC.

This clonotype was recorded a few times. The chain couples TRBV7-2 to TRBJ1-5; D is undetermined. The CDR3 sequence is 13 residues long. The germline gives CDR1 SGHTA, CDR2 FQGNSA. Deletions cut 4 bases from V and 7 bases from J, with 11 bases between. The DNA for the CDR3 is TGTGCCAGCAGCTCCGGGTATGGACAGCCCCAGCATTTT. Its translation: CASSSGYGQPQHF. The full variable domain, in which reference TRBV7-2 and TRBJ1-5 provide the parts outside the CDR3, is GAGVSQSPSNKVTEKGKDVELRCDPISGHTALYWYRQSLGQGLEFLIYFQGNSAPDKSGLPSDRFSAERTGGSVSTLTIQRTQQEDSAVYLCASSSGYGQPQHFGDGTRLSIL.

CDR3 protein: CASSREWGDTEAFF. The CDR3 DNA reads TGTGCCAGCAGCCGTGAATGGGGCGACACTGAAGCTTTCTTT. The V call is TRBV3-1, the J call TRBJ1-1, with D possibly matching TRBD1 (5 bases). V dropped 4 bases and J dropped 3 bases, with 12 bases sitting between them. The CDR3 is made up of 14 amino acids. CDR1 and CDR2 (germline): LGHDT, YNNKEL (reference sequence).

This clonotype was seen at least ten times. The chain is built from TRBV12-3 or TRBV12-4 and TRBJ2-7; D tentatively reads TRBD1 or TRBD2 (6 bases each). The CDR3 has 14 residues. V lost 4 bases to trimming and J lost 5 bases, with 15 bases between them. In DNA form, the CDR3 reads TGTGCCAGCAGTTCCTGGGAGGACAGTGACGAGCAGTACTTC. As protein: CASSSWEDSDEQYF.